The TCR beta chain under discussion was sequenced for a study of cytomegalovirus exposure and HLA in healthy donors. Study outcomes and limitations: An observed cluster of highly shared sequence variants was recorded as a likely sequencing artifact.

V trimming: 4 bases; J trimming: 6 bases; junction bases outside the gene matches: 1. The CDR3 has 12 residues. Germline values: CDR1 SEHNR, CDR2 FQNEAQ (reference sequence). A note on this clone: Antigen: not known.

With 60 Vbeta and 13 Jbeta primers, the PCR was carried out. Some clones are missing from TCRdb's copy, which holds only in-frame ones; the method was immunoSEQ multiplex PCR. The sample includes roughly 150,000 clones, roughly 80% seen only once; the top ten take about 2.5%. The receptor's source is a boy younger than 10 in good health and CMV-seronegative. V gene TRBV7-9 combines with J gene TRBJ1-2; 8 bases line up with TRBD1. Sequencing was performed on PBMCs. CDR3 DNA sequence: TGTGCCAGCAGCTGGACAGGGAATGGCTACACCTTC. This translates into CASSWTGNGYTF.